Presented here are 5 T cell receptor beta chains from one specimen sequenced in a study of blood T cell repertoires in COVID-19. The assay was immunoSEQ multiplex PCR, and TCRdb's table has in-frame clones only and misses some. This table has more than 200,000 clones, around four fifths appearing once. The sample consisted of peripheral blood. The origin of the receptors is a woman aged 40-49 years with active or convalescent COVID-19.

This chain joins TRBV2 and TRBJ1-4; a weak D match, TRBD1 (5 bases). V gave up 5 bases and J gave up 7 bases, with 11 bases separating them. Germline V CDR1 and CDR2: SNHLY, FYNNEI. The CDR3 is 13 amino acids. CDR3 sequence reads: CASSRGWTEKLFF. The CDR3 DNA follows: TGTGCCAGCAGTAGGGGATGGACTGAAAAACTGTTTTTT.

The chain recombines TRBV6-5 with TRBJ1-2, with 7 bases fitting TRBD1. The length of the CDR3 is 14 residues. Germline V lookup: CDR1 MNHEY, CDR2 SVGAGI. V lost 2 bases to trimming and J lost 3 bases; unmatched junction nucleotides: 3. The CDR3, as DNA: TGTGCCAGCAGTTACAGGGGGCGCGACTATGGCTACACCTTC. This translates into CASSYRGRDYGYTF.

The chain has TRBV28 and TRBJ2-7, with 8 positions matching TRBD1. The germline V gene has CDR1 MDHEN and CDR2 SYDVKM. CDR3 length: 15 amino acids. The V segment lost 4 bases and the J segment 0 bases; nucleotides outside the gene matches: 5. For the CDR3, the DNA is TGTGCCAGCAGTTCCGGGACAGGAACCTCCTACGAGCAGTACTTC. Translating gives CASSSGTGTSYEQYF.

The rearrangement joins TRBV4-1 to TRBJ2-1, with 12 bases matching TRBD2. The junction had 5 bases not matched to a gene; V was cut back by 1 base and J by 4 bases. Germline-derived CDR1 and CDR2 are MGHRA and YSYEKL. This CDR3 is built from 17 residues. This CDR3 is CASSQGALAGGYNEQFF. CDR3 nucleotides: TGCGCCAGCAGCCAAGGGGCTCTAGCGGGAGGGTACAATGAGCAGTTCTTC.

The V call is TRBV29-1, the J call TRBJ1-5; TRBD1 matches 8 bases. This CDR3 comprises 13 residues. Trimming removed 5 bases from V and 4 bases from J; junction bases left unmatched: 4. Germline V gene sequence: CDR1 SQVTM, CDR2 ANQGSEA. CDR3 in DNA: TGCAGCGTTTCCCAGGGGGCGAATCAGCCCCAGCATTTT. Protein sequence: CSVSQGANQPQHF.